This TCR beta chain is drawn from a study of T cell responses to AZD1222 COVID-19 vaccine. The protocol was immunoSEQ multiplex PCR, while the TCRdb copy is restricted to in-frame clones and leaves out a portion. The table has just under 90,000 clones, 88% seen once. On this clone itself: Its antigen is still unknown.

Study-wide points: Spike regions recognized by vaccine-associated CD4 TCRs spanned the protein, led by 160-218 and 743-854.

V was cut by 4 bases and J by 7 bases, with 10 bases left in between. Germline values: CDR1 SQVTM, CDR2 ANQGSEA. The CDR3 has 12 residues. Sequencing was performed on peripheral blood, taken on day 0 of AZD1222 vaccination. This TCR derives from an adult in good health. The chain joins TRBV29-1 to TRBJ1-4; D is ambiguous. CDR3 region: CSVGPGPEKLFF. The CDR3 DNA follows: TGCAGCGTTGGCCCGGGTCCTGAAAAACTGTTTTTT.